These 17 T cell receptor beta chains were sequenced from one sample in a study of identical twins. From the 5' RACE reads, TCRdb called clonotypes with MiXCR, one entry per CDR3 protein. The sample carries 500,000 or so distinct CDR3 sequences, 14% recorded once. This sample was shared with a second study, whose subject was yellow fever vaccine responses in identical twins.

Sequencing used CD4+ T cells sorted from blood. Receptors originate from a woman younger than 35 in good health.

This clonotype turned up a few times. The V call is TRBV28, the J call TRBJ2-1, with 10 positions matching TRBD2. V lost 6 bases to trimming and J lost 9 bases; unmatched junction nucleotides: 14. CDR1 MDHEN and CDR2 SYDVKM come from the germline V gene. The CDR3 totals 16 residues. CDR3 in amino acids: CASRFGSGRAWGEQFF. The DNA for the CDR3 is TGTGCCAGCAGGTTTGGGAGCGGGAGGGCCTGGGGTGAGCAGTTCTTC. Combining the CDR3 with reference TRBV28 and TRBJ2-1 gives the whole variable domain DVKVTQSSRYLVKRTGEKVFLECVQDMDHENMFWYRQDPGLGLRLIYFSYDVKMKEKGDIPEGYSVSREKKERFSLILESASTNQTSMYLCASRFGSGRAWGEQFFGPGTRLTVL.

The rearrangement uses TRBV3-1 and TRBJ1-1; D unclear. This CDR3 comprises 18 residues. Germline lookup yields CDR1 LGHDT and CDR2 YNNKEL (reference sequence). Trimming stripped 2 bases from V and 2 bases from J, with 21 bases between. The CDR3 DNA sequence: TGTGCCAGCAGCCAATTCCTCCGGAAAACGCTCCTTAACACTGAAGCTTTCTTT. It codes for CASSQFLRKTLLNTEAFF.

V is TRBV5-1 and J is TRBJ2-1; 9 bases are shared with TRBD1. V shed 6 bases, J shed 4 bases, and the junction held 2 bases outside the gene matches. This CDR3 region has 13 residues. Germline CDR1 and CDR2: SGHRS and YFSETQ. The CDR3 here is CASKQGAYNEQFF. In DNA form, the CDR3 reads TGCGCCAGCAAACAGGGGGCTTACAATGAGCAGTTCTTC. The variable domain in full, completed from reference TRBV5-1 and TRBJ2-1, reads KAGVTQTPRYLIKTRGQQVTLSCSPISGHRSVSWYQQTPGQGLQFLFEYFSETQRNKGNFPGRFSGRQFSNSRSEMNVSTLELGDSALYLCASKQGAYNEQFFGPGTRLTVL.

The J gene is TRBJ2-5, the V gene TRBV24-1; 7 bases line up with TRBD1. After removal of 3 bases from V and 2 bases from J, the junction contained 5 bases not matched to a gene. CDR1 and CDR2 (germline): KGHDR, SFDVKD. CDR3 length equals 15 residues. The CDR3, as DNA: TGTGCCACCAGTGATCCGACGGGACAGCAAGAGACCCAGTACTTC. Amino acids: CATSDPTGQQETQYF.

This clonotype was picked up a small number of times. V usage is TRBV5-5 and J usage is TRBJ1-5; D is unresolved. The V gene's germline CDR1 is SGHKS and CDR2 YYEKEE (reference sequence). The CDR3 extends over 13 amino acids. The V end was cut by 3 bases, the J end by 0 bases, with 4 bases between. The CDR3 sequence is CASSSLSNQPQHF. The CDR3 nucleotides are TGTGCCAGCAGCTCCCTTAGCAATCAGCCCCAGCATTTT.

This clonotype appeared a few times. The chain is built from TRBV7-2 and TRBJ2-5, with TRBD2 identical over 10 bases. Trimming cost V 2 bases and J 6 bases; bases outside gene matches: 9. This CDR3 is 16 amino acids long. The germline gives CDR1 SGHTA, CDR2 FQGNSA. The CDR3 region has the DNA TGTGCCAGCAGCTTATCCGCTAGCGGGAGAGGAAAGACCCAGTACTTC. It yields the protein CASSLSASGRGKTQYF.

CDR3 protein: CASSLEVGRETEAFF. CDR3 in DNA: TGTGCCAGCAGTTTAGAAGTTGGAAGGGAAACTGAAGCTTTCTTT. The chain links TRBV28 to TRBJ1-1; no clear D. CDR1 and CDR2 from the germline V gene are MDHEN and SYDVKM. V shed 2 bases and J shed 5 bases, with 15 bases lying between them. The CDR3 totals 15 residues. The full variable domain, rest sourced from reference TRBV28 and TRBJ1-1, is DVKVTQSSRYLVKRTGEKVFLECVQDMDHENMFWYRQDPGLGLRLIYFSYDVKMKEKGDIPEGYSVSREKKERFSLILESASTNQTSMYLCASSLEVGRETEAFFGQGTRLTVV.

This clonotype has ten or more counts. This chain joins TRBV12-3 or TRBV12-4 and TRBJ2-1, with D perhaps given as TRBD1 or TRBD2 (5 bases each). V lost 1 base and J 10 bases, leaving 14 bases between the germline ends. The CDR3 spans 14 residues. CDR3 sequence: CASSLGQTGREQFF. CDR3 in DNA: TGTGCCAGCAGTTTAGGGCAGACGGGGCGAGAGCAGTTCTTC.

The rearrangement joins TRBV20-1 to TRBJ2-3; D call uncertain. Germline V gene lookup returns CDR1 DFQATT and CDR2 SNEGSKA (reference sequence). The CDR3 is 19 residues long. V lost 3 bases and J 2 bases, leaving 27 bases between the germline ends. As DNA, the CDR3 is TGCAGTGCTAGCCGAAGACCCCGCTTCCCAGGACGGGTCACAGATACGCAGTATTTT. Protein: CSASRRPRFPGRVTDTQYF.

This clonotype was detected a few times. The chain couples TRBV12-3 or TRBV12-4 to TRBJ2-7; D unclear. The CDR3 is made up of 15 amino acids. Trimming took off 4 bases at V and 2 bases at J, with 15 bases between the two ends. The CDR3: CASSSRRTVTYEQYF. DNA for the CDR3: TGTGCCAGCAGTTCCCGCAGGACCGTCACCTACGAGCAGTACTTC.

This rearrangement joins TRBV5-1 to TRBJ2-1, with 9 bases lining up with TRBD2. Losses at the gene ends were 0 bases for V and 4 bases for J; bases not matched to a gene: 8. Germline-derived CDR1 and CDR2 are SGHRS and YFSETQ. The CDR3 has 17 residues. CDR3 in amino acids: CASSLGLAGIGYNEQFF. CDR3 DNA: TGCGCCAGCAGCTTGGGTCTAGCGGGAATCGGGTACAATGAGCAGTTCTTC.

The sample holds a few counts of this clonotype. This chain joins TRBV6-2 or TRBV6-3 and TRBJ2-7; D gene unclear. CDR1 MNHEY and CDR2 SVGEGT come from the germline V gene. Deletions cut 2 bases from V and 6 bases from J, with 14 bases between. The CDR3 is made up of 14 amino acids. In nucleotides, the CDR3 is TGTGCCAGCAGTTACACCAATCTCGGTCCCGAGCAGTACTTC. Its translation is CASSYTNLGPEQYF.

This chain uses TRBV5-1 with TRBJ2-7, with 9 nucleotides matching TRBD1. Germline lookup yields CDR1 SGHRS and CDR2 YFSETQ. The CDR3 has 14 residues. V trimming: 4 bases; J trimming: 4 bases; junction bases outside the gene matches: 6. The CDR3 reads CASSQGQGKYEQYF. CDR3 in DNA: TGCGCCAGCAGCCAGGGACAGGGAAAGTACGAGCAGTACTTC.

This clonotype was seen a handful of times. Here the CDR3 omits its conserved ending phenylalanine or tryptophan, so a read error is the likely source. The chain has TRBV7-3 and TRBJ2-7, with a weak D call TRBD1 (5 bases). CDR1 is SGHTA, CDR2 FQGTGA, per germline. The CDR3 sequence is 14 residues long. The V and J ends lost 1 base and 4 bases respectively, with 11 bases between them. In DNA form, the CDR3 reads TGTGCCAGCAGCTTAAAAGCAGGGCCGTACGAGCAGTACTCC. Translating it yields CASSLKAGPYEQYS.

This chain joins TRBV7-2 and TRBJ2-3; tentative D call: TRBD2 (6 bases). Germline-derived CDR1 and CDR2 are SGHTA and FQGNSA. The CDR3 spans 17 residues. V was trimmed by 5 bases and J by 3 bases, leaving 21 bases between them. The CDR3 nucleotides read TGTGCCAGCAGCCCAGGGCGGGGCCCCGGAACTACAGATACGCAGTATTTT. Translating it yields CASSPGRGPGTTDTQYF.

This clonotype was counted many times. This chain connects TRBV29-1 to TRBJ2-6; TRBD1 is a possible D gene (5 bases). The CDR3 has 16 amino acids. Germline CDR1 is SQVTM and CDR2 is ANQGSEA. Trimming left V 4 bases short and J 11 bases short, with 24 bases between. The CDR3 loop is CSVVRPLQSGNYVLTF. The DNA of the CDR3 is TGCAGCGTTGTTCGTCCCCTCCAATCAGGGAACTACGTCCTGACTTTC. Looking up the rest from reference TRBV29-1 and TRBJ2-6 gives the full variable domain: SAVISQKPSRDICQRGTSLTIQCQVDSQVTMMFWYRQQPGQSLTLIATANQGSEATYESGFVIDKFPISRPNLTFSTLTVSNMSPEDSSIYLCSVVRPLQSGNYVLTFGAGSRLTVL.

This clonotype has just a few counts. This chain joins TRBV5-1 and TRBJ2-1; D may be TRBD2 (6 bases). The germline CDR1 and CDR2 sequences are SGHRS and YFSETQ. CDR3 length: 14 residues. The germline V and J ends were trimmed by 3 bases and 4 bases, with 11 bases remaining between them. The DNA for the CDR3 is TGCGCCAGCAGCTCCCTGACTAGTTACAATGAGCAGTTCTTC. As protein: CASSSLTSYNEQFF.